What follows are 4 T cell receptor beta chains derived from one specimen sequenced in a study of identical twins. TCRdb reprocessed the 5' RACE reads via MiXCR and lists one record per CDR3 protein. The table records some 330,000 distinct CDR3 sequences, 9% of them present only once. The sequenced material came from naive T cells sorted from blood. All receptors come from a woman in her 50s in good health.

This sequence joins TRBV20-1 and TRBJ1-1; D is unresolved. V was clipped by 2 bases and J by 3 bases, with 7 bases between them. The CDR3 covers 12 residues. Germline V gives CDR1 DFQATT, CDR2 SNEGSKA (reference sequence). CDR3: CSARNGDTEAFF. CDR3 sequence (DNA): TGCAGTGCTAGAAACGGGGACACTGAAGCTTTCTTT.

The chain is built from TRBV5-1 and TRBJ1-2; TRBD1 is a possible D gene (5 bases). The CDR3 contains 13 residues. Germline lookup yields CDR1 SGHRS and CDR2 YFSETQ. V dropped 2 bases and J dropped 4 bases, with 9 bases sitting between them. CDR3 DNA: TGCGCCAGCAGCTTAGGGGATTTCTATGGCTACACCTTC. Its translation is CASSLGDFYGYTF.

This chain joins TRBV2 and TRBJ2-5, with 11 bases that match TRBD2. Germline V CDR1 and CDR2: SNHLY, FYNNEI. V lost 4 bases, J lost 3 bases, and 4 bases stayed unmatched. This CDR3 comprises 15 residues. CDR3 coding DNA: TGTGCCAGCAGTGGACAGACTAGCGGGAAAGAGACCCAGTACTTC. Amino acid sequence: CASSGQTSGKETQYF.

This clonotype occurred many times. V gene TRBV9 combines with J gene TRBJ2-1, with 11 bases fitting TRBD2. The germline CDR1 and CDR2 sequences are SGDLS and YYNGEE. The CDR3 runs to 18 residues. Trimming cost V 0 bases and J 0 bases; bases outside gene matches: 5. CDR3 region: CASSVAMGLADSYNEQFF. The CDR3 nucleotides read TGTGCCAGCAGCGTAGCGATGGGACTAGCGGACTCCTACAATGAGCAGTTCTTC.